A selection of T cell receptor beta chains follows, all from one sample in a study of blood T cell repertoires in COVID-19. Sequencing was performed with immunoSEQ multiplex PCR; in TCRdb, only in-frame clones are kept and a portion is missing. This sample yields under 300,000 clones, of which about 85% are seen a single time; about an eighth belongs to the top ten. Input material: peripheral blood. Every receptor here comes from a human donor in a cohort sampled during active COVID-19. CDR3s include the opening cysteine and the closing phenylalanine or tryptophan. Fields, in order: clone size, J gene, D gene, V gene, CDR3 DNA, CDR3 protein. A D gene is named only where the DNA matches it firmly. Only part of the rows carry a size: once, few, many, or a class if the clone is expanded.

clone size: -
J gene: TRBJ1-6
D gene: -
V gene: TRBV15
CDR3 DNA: TGTGCCACCAGCAGAGACTTCGCGAATTCACCCCTCCACTTT
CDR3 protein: CATSRDFANSPLHF

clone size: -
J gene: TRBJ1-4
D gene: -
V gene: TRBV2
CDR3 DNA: TGTGCCAGCAGTTTCAGGGCCCCGAATGAAAAACTGTTTTTT
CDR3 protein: CASSFRAPNEKLFF

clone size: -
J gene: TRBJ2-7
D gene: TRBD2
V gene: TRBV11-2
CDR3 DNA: TGTGCCAGCAGCTTAGGACTAGCGGGAGACGAGCAGTACTTC
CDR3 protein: CASSLGLAGDEQYF

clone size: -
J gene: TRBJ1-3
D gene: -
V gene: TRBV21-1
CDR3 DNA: TGTGCCAACAGCAAAGTGCGTTGGGGAAACACCATATATTTT
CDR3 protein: CANSKVRWGNTIYF

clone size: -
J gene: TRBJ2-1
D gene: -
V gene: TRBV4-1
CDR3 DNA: TGCGCCAGCAGCCTCGCGGGTAGAGCCCGCTCCTACAATGAGCAGTTCTTC
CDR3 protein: CASSLAGRARSYNEQFF

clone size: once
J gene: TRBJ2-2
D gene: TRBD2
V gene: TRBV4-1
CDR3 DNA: TGCGCCAGCAGCGAGACTAGCGGAAGTCGGGGGGGGGAGCTGTTTTTT
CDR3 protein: CASSETSGSRGGELFF

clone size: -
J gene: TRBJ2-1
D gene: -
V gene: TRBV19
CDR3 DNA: TGTGCCAGTAGTATTGGGGCGTGGGTTAATGAGCAGTTCTTC
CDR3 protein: CASSIGAWVNEQFF

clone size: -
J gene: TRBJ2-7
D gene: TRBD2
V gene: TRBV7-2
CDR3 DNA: TGTGCCAGCAGCATTAGCGGGGTCTCCTACGAGCAGTACTTC
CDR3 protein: CASSISGVSYEQYF

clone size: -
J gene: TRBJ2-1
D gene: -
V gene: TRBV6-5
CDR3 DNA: TGTGCCAGATGTTACCCAGGGGCCCTCCATTTCAATGAGCAGTTCTTC
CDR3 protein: CARCYPGALHFNEQFF

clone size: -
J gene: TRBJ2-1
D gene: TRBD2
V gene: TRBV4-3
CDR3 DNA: TGCGCCAGCAGCCAAGATCCGGGAGGGCCGTTCAATGAGCAGTTCTTC
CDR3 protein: CASSQDPGGPFNEQFF

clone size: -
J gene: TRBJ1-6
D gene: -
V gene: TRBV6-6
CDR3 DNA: TGTGCCAGCAGTGGCAGCTATAATTCACCCCTCCACTTT
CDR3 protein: CASSGSYNSPLHF

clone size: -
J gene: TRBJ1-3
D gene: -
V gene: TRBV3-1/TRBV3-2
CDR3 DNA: TGTGCCAGCGCCACGACAGGCTCTGGAAACACCATATATTTT
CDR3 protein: CASATTGSGNTIYF

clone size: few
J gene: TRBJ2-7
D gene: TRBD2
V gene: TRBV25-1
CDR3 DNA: TGTGCCAGCAGTGAAGGGACTAGCGGAAGCTACGAGCAGTACTTC
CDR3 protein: CASSEGTSGSYEQYF

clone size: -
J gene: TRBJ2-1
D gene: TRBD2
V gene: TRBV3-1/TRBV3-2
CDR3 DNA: TGTGCCAGCAGCCAGGACGGCGGGAGGGCATACAATGAGCAGTTCTTC
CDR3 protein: CASSQDGGRAYNEQFF

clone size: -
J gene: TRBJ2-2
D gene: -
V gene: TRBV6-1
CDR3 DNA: TGTGCCAGCAGTGAATTTAGAGGACACTACACCGGGGAGCTGTTTTTT
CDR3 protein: CASSEFRGHYTGELFF

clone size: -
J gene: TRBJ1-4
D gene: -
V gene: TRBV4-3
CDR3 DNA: TGCGCCAGCAGCCAAGGGACCCAGGGAGGAACTAATGAAAAACTGTTTTTT
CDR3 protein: CASSQGTQGGTNEKLFF

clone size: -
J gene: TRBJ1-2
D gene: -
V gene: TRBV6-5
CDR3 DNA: TGTGCCAGCAGCCACAGGCGTGGGGTCTATGGCTACACCTTC
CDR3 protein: CASSHRRGVYGYTF

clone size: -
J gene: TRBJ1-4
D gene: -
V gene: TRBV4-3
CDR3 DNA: TGCGCCAGCAGCCTCCTCGCGGGGGCAGGTGAAAAACTGTTTTTT
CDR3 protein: CASSLLAGAGEKLFF

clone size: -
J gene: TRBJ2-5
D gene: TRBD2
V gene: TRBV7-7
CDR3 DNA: TGTGCCAGCAGCTTACTCCCCGGACTAGCGGGAAAAGAGACCCAGTACTTC
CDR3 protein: CASSLLPGLAGKETQYF

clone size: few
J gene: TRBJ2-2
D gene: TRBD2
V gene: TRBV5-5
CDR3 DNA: TGTGCCAGCAGCCGGGACTACTTTTCCGGGGAGCTGTTTTTT
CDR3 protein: CASSRDYFSGELFF

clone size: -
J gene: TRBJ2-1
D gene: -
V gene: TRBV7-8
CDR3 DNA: TGTGCCAGCAGCTTAAAGGGGATGAATCTTGCTGAGCAGTTCTTC
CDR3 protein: CASSLKGMNLAEQFF

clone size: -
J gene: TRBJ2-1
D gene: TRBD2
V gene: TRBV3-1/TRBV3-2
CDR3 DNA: TGTGCCAGCAGCCCAACACTGACTAGCGCCTACAATGAGCAGTTCTTC
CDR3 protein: CASSPTLTSAYNEQFF

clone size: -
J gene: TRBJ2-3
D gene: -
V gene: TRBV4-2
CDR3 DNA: TGTGCCAGCAGCCGAAAAAGGTCGAGGGTCACAGATACGCAGTATTTT
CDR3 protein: CASSRKRSRVTDTQYF

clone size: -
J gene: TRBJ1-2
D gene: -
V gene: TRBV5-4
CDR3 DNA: TGTGCCAGCAGCTTGGAGCCGGAGTATGGCTACACCTTC
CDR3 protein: CASSLEPEYGYTF

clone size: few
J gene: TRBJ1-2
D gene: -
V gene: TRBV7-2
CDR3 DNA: TGTGCCAGCAGCTTATCTTTCTCCCAGGGCTACACCTTC
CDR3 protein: CASSLSFSQGYTF

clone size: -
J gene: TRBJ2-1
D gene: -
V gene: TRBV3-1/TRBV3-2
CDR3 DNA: TGTGCCAGCAGCCACAACAATGAGCAGTTCTTC
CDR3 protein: CASSHNNEQFF

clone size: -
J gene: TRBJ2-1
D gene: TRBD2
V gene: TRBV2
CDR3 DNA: TGTGCCAGCAGTGAAGGGCTAGCGGGAGGCGTTGATGAGCAGTTCTTC
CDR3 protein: CASSEGLAGGVDEQFF

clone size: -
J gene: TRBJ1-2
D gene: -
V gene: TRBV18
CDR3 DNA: TGTGCCAGCTCGCCTACGAGTGGTAACTATGGCTACACCTTC
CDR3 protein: CASSPTSGNYGYTF

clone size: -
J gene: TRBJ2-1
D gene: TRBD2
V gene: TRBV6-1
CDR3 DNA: TGTGCCAGCAGTGGAACACTAGCGGGGGGGTACAATGAGCAGTTCTTC
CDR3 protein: CASSGTLAGGYNEQFF

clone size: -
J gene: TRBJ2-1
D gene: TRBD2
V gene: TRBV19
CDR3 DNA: TGTGCCAGTATGTCCGGGACTAGCGGGAGAAATGAGCAGTTCTTC
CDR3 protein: CASMSGTSGRNEQFF

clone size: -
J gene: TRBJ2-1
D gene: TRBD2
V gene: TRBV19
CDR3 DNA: TGTGCCAGTAGTCACGCGGGAGGAGTATCCTACAATGAGCAGTTCTTC
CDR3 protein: CASSHAGGVSYNEQFF

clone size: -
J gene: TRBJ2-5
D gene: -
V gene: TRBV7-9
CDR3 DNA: TGTGCCAGCAGCCCAGGGACTGGAAAAGAGACCCAGTACTTC
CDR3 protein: CASSPGTGKETQYF

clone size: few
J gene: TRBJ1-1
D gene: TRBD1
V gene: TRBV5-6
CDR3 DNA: TGTGCCAGCAGCTCCCGGACAGGGGGCACCACTGAAGCTTTCTTT
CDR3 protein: CASSSRTGGTTEAFF

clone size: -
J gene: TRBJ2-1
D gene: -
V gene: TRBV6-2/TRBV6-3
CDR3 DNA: TGTGCCAGCAGTTCCCGACTGCCGAGTTCCTACAATGAGCAGTTCTTC
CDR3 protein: CASSSRLPSSYNEQFF

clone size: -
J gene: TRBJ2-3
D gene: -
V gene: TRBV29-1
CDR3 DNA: TGCAGCGTCCCCCTAGCTAGCACAGATACGCAGTATTTT
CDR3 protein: CSVPLASTDTQYF

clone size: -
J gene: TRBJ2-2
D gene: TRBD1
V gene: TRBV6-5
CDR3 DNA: TGTGCCAGCAGTTCCAGGGGGCTCAACACCGGGGAGCTGTTTTTT
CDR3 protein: CASSSRGLNTGELFF

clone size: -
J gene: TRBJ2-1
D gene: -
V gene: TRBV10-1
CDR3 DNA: TGCGCCAGCAGTGATTCGGGAGTTTCCCCCAATGAGCAGTTCTTC
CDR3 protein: CASSDSGVSPNEQFF

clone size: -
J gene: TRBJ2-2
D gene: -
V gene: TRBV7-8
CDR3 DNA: TGTGCCAGCAGCCCGGGGACTCGTACCGGGGAGCTGTTTTTT
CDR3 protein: CASSPGTRTGELFF

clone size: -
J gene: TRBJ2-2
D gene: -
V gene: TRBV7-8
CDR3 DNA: TGTGCCAGCAGCCCACTAAAAAGCGGGGAGCTGTTTTTT
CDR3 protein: CASSPLKSGELFF

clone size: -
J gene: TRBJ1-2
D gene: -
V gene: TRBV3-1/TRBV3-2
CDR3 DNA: TGTGCCAGCAGCCAAGATCAGGGTAGGTGGGGTGGCTACACCTTC
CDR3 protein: CASSQDQGRWGGYTF

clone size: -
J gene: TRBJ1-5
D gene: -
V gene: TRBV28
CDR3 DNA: TGTGCCAGCACCCCCTTCCCCCGTGTACAGCCCCAGCATTTT
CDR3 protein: CASTPFPRVQPQHF

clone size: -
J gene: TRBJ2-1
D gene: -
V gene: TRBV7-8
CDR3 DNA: TGTGCCAGCAGCCTGGCAAATGAGCAGTTCTTC
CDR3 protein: CASSLANEQFF

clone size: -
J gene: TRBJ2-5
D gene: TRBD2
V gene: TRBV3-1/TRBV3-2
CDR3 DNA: TGTGCCACCAGAGGACTAGCGGGAATTGGTTCAGAGACCCAGTACTTC
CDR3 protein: CATRGLAGIGSETQYF

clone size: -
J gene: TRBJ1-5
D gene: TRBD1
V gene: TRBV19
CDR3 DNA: TGTGCCAGTAGTCCAAGACAGGGCGGCAATCAGCCCCAGCATTTT
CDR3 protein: CASSPRQGGNQPQHF

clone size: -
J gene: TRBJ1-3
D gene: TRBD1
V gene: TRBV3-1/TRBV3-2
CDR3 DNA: TGTGCCAGCAACACAGGGGTCGCCGGAAACACCATATATTTT
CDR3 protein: CASNTGVAGNTIYF

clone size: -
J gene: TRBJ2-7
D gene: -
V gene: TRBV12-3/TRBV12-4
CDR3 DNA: TGTGCCAGCAGTTTTGGAGTTAACTACGAGCAGTACTTC
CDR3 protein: CASSFGVNYEQYF

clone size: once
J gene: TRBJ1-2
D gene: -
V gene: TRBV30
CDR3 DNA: TGTGCCTGGAGACAGACCCTCTATGGCTACACCTTC
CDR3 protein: CAWRQTLYGYTF

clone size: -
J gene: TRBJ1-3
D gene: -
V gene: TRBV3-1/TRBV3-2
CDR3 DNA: TGTGCCAGCAGCCAAGGGACTGGTAACTCTGGAAACACCATATATTTT
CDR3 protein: CASSQGTGNSGNTIYF